This record looks at one T cell receptor beta chain sequence and its context. Its cognate antigen is unknown. Germline lookup yields CDR1 SGHTA and CDR2 FQGTGA. The CDR3 has 16 amino acids. Trimming removed 3 bases at V and 2 bases at J, with 14 bases between. The record originates from a study of Ad26.COV2.S vaccination and SARS-CoV-2 variants. The overall study: The donor belonged to the COV1001 Ad26.COV2.S trial arm. Study-level results: Responses of spike-specific T cells (both CD8+ and CD4+) reportedly showed substantial breadth after vaccination.

The protocol was immunoSEQ multiplex PCR, while the TCRdb copy is restricted to in-frame clones and leaves out a portion. The sample holds about 400,000 clones; 83% are singletons and the top ten take 7% to 9.5%. The treatment is: over 15 received Ad26.COV2.S at low or high dose, single or two shots; about 5 received placebo; per-sample allocation not given. It was on day 63 after the first vaccine or placebo injection that samples were taken. An Ad26 vector carrying the Wuhan-strain SARS-CoV-2 spike served as the vaccine. The receptor's source is a person between 18 and 60 years old who received the Ad26.COV2.S COVID-19 vaccine or a placebo. The source material was peripheral blood, sampled in a trial of Ad26.COV2.S vaccine versus placebo. The rearrangement joins TRBV7-3 to TRBJ1-5; no clear D. CDR3 amino acids: CASSFSDARGNQPQHF. Written as DNA, the CDR3 is TGTGCCAGCAGCTTTTCGGACGCGCGCGGCAATCAGCCCCAGCATTTT.